This is a list of T cell receptor beta chains from one sample in a study of spatial heterogeneity in lung cancer. Using its own MiXCR run on the 5' RACE reads, TCRdb lists one record per CDR3 protein. Among 65,000 to 85,000 distinct CDR3 sequences listed, approximately 21% were seen once. This specimen consisted of PBMCs, obtained at surgery. The receptors come from a male donor with early-stage non-small cell lung cancer. The CDR3 runs from the conserved cysteine through the conserved F or W. The order of the fields is D gene, J gene, clone size, V gene, CDR3 DNA, CDR3 protein. The D gene is left open where the match is weak. Clone sizes are given selectively: once, few, many, or a class where the clone is expanded.

D: NA; J: TRBJ1-1; size: NA; V: TRBV11-1; DNA: TGTGCCAGCAGCCGTGGACGGGACACTGAAGCTTTCTTT; CDR3: CASSRGRDTEAFF
D: TRBD1; J: TRBJ2-7; size: NA; V: TRBV2; DNA: TGTGCCAGCAGTCACAAACGGACAGGGTCACACGAGCAGTACTTC; CDR3: CASSHKRTGSHEQYF
D: NA; J: TRBJ2-5; size: NA; V: TRBV20-1; DNA: TGCAGTGCTAGAAACAGGATCGAAGAGACCCAGTACTTC; CDR3: CSARNRIEETQYF
D: NA; J: TRBJ2-2; size: few; V: TRBV28; DNA: TGTGCCAGCAGTTTAGGGGCAGGATCGAACACCGGGGAGCTGTTTTTT; CDR3: CASSLGAGSNTGELFF
D: TRBD1; J: TRBJ2-2; size: NA; V: TRBV4-3; DNA: TGCGCCAGCAGCCAAGATCAGAGACAGGGCTACACCGGGGAGCTGTTTTTT; CDR3: CASSQDQRQGYTGELFF
D: NA; J: TRBJ2-7; size: few; V: TRBV27; DNA: TGTGCCAGCAGTTTATTGCCCCCCCAAGGCGGATACGAGCAGTACTTC; CDR3: CASSLLPPQGGYEQYF
D: NA; J: TRBJ2-1; size: NA; V: TRBV7-9; DNA: TGTGCCAGCAGGAGTAGTGACGGAGTTTATTACAATGAGCAGTTCTTC; CDR3: CASRSSDGVYYNEQFF
D: NA; J: TRBJ2-7; size: many; V: TRBV6-6; DNA: TGTGCCAGCAGTTACCAGGGACGGAGCTCCTACGAGCAGTACTTC; CDR3: CASSYQGRSSYEQYF
D: TRBD1; J: TRBJ1-2; size: NA; V: TRBV28; DNA: TGTGCCAGCAGTTTACGGGGACAGCCAGACTATGGCTACACCTTC; CDR3: CASSLRGQPDYGYTF
D: NA; J: TRBJ1-1; size: many; V: TRBV14; DNA: TGTGCCAGCAGCCAACATTTGAACACTGAAGCTTTCTTT; CDR3: CASSQHLNTEAFF
D: TRBD2; J: TRBJ2-1; size: few; V: TRBV5-1; DNA: TGCGCCAGCAGCGAGCAGACTAGCGGGGCTTACAATGAGCAGTTCTTC; CDR3: CASSEQTSGAYNEQFF
D: TRBD1; J: TRBJ1-1; size: medium-sized; V: TRBV11-3; DNA: TGTGCCAGCAGCCAGTTTACGTTCGGGGACAGGACGAACACTGAAGCTTTCTTT; CDR3: CASSQFTFGDRTNTEAFF
D: TRBD1; J: TRBJ1-1; size: NA; V: TRBV7-3; DNA: TGTGCCAGCAGCCGGACAGGGGGCGCCGTGAACACTGAAGCTTTCTTT; CDR3: CASSRTGGAVNTEAFF
D: NA; J: TRBJ1-1; size: NA; V: TRBV29-1; DNA: TGCAGCGTTGAAAGGAACACGGGGAACACTGAAGCTTTCTTT; CDR3: CSVERNTGNTEAFF
D: NA; J: TRBJ2-7; size: few; V: TRBV5-5; DNA: TGTGCCAGCAGCTTCGCGGGATCCTACGAGCAGTACTTC; CDR3: CASSFAGSYEQYF
D: NA; J: TRBJ1-1; size: NA; V: TRBV6-6; DNA: TGTGCCAGCTCCGAGATTAGGACTGAAGCTTTCTTT; CDR3: CASSEIRTEAFF
D: NA; J: TRBJ2-7; size: once; V: TRBV2; DNA: TGTGCCACCCGAACTGCCTCCTACGAGCAGTACTTC; CDR3: CATRTASYEQYF
D: NA; J: TRBJ2-1; size: NA; V: TRBV7-3; DNA: TGTGCCAGCAGCTTAATGTCGGCCTTCGAGGGGAATGAGCAGTTCTTC; CDR3: CASSLMSAFEGNEQFF
D: NA; J: TRBJ1-2; size: NA; V: TRBV25-1; DNA: TGTGCCAGCAGTGACATGAACCAGGGCCTTAACTATGGCTACACCTTC; CDR3: CASSDMNQGLNYGYTF